The 28 T cell receptor beta chains reported below all come from one sample, sequenced in a study of siplizumab effects on memory and regulatory T cells. The data were produced by immunoSEQ multiplex PCR, yet TCRdb's version contains in-frame clones alone and is incomplete. The sample yields more than 85,000 clones, about 92% seen once. The sequenced material came from CD4+ T cells sorted from blood. These receptors all stem from a human donor in good health.

The chain employs TRBV6-6 and TRBJ1-1; unclear D gene. Germline CDR1 reads MNHNY; CDR2 reads SVGAGI (reference sequence). The CDR3 runs 13 residues. Trimming shortened V by 8 bases and J by 1 base, and 11 bases separated the two germline ends. The CDR3 spells CASHPGANTEAFF. In DNA form, the CDR3 reads TGTGCCAGCCATCCGGGAGCGAACACTGAAGCTTTCTTT.

V usage is TRBV5-1 and J usage is TRBJ1-2; D ambiguous. Germline V lookup: CDR1 SGHRS, CDR2 YFSETQ. Trimming cost V 4 bases and J 0 bases, with 10 bases left between them. CDR3 length equals 14 residues. CDR3 loop: CASSLMTSNYGYTF. CDR3 nucleotides: TGCGCCAGCAGCCTGATGACATCTAACTATGGCTACACCTTC.

V gene TRBV11-3 combines with J gene TRBJ1-4, with D perhaps matching TRBD1 (6 bases). Germline CDR1 is SGHNT and CDR2 is YENEEA. Trimming took 5 bases from V and 3 from J, leaving 16 bases between them. CDR3 length: 16 amino acids. In DNA form, the CDR3 reads TGTGCCAGCAGCCCCGTTGTCAGGGGCTCTAATGAAAAACTGTTTTTT. Translation: CASSPVVRGSNEKLFF.

CDR3 protein: CATSIAVEGEQYF. For the CDR3, the DNA is TGTGCCACCAGCATAGCGGTGGAGGGCGAGCAGTACTTC. This chain joins TRBV15 and TRBJ2-7, with D perhaps matching TRBD2 (6 bases). The CDR3 length is 13 residues. The germline V gene encodes CDR1 LNHNV and CDR2 YYDKDF (reference sequence). V lost 4 bases, J lost 6 bases, and 13 bases lay in between.

The chain recombines TRBV14 with TRBJ2-7, with 10 bases that match TRBD1. J was trimmed by 3 bases and V by 6 bases; bases with no gene match: 20. CDR1 is SGHDN and CDR2 is FVKESK in the germline V gene. The CDR3 consists of 19 residues. Written as DNA, the CDR3 is TGTGCCAGCAGTCCTGTCGGGACAGGGGTAGCTAGCGGCCTCTACGAGCAGTACTTC. Translating gives CASSPVGTGVASGLYEQYF.

This chain uses TRBV5-5 with TRBJ2-1, with 11 nucleotides matching TRBD2. CDR1 and CDR2 from the germline V gene are SGHKS and YYEKEE (reference sequence). With V trimmed by 3 bases and J by 5 bases, 7 bases remained unmatched. The CDR3 is 16 residues long. CDR3 sequence (DNA): TGTGCCAGCAGCTCCCGACTAGCGGGGTTCGACAATGAGCAGTTCTTC. Residues: CASSSRLAGFDNEQFF.

The J gene is TRBJ2-5, the V gene TRBV19; D is unresolved. Germline assignment: CDR1 LNHDA and CDR2 SQIVND (reference sequence). Trimming stripped 7 bases from V and 1 base from J, with 10 bases between. There are 13 residues in the CDR3. CDR3 protein: CASKRGPQETQYF. Here the CDR3 DNA reads TGTGCCAGTAAGAGAGGTCCCCAAGAGACCCAGTACTTC. The variable domain in full, with the rest retrieved from reference TRBV19 and TRBJ2-5, is DGGITQSPKYLFRKEGQNVTLSCEQNLNHDAMYWYRQDPGQGLRLIYYSQIVNDFQKGDIAEGYSVSREKKESFPLTVTSAQKNPTAFYLCASKRGPQETQYFGPGTRLLVL.

Here the CDR3 DNA reads TGTGCCTGGAGGGAGGACAGGGCCGGTGTAGTTTCACCCCTCCACTTT. As protein: CAWREDRAGVVSPLHF. V gene TRBV30 combines with J gene TRBJ1-6; the match to TRBD1 covers 8 bases. The CDR3 consists of 16 residues. Per the germline V gene, CDR1 is GTSNPN and CDR2 is SVGIG (reference sequence). V was pared by 3 bases and J by 9 bases, with 13 bases of the junction left unmatched.

V usage is TRBV7-9 and J usage is TRBJ2-3, with 13 bases lining up with TRBD2. Germline V gene sequence: CDR1 SEHNR, CDR2 FQNEAQ (reference sequence). CDR3 length: 14 amino acids. Trimming cost V 5 bases and J 5 bases; bases outside gene matches: 1. This CDR3 is CASSRLAGGDTQYF. CDR3 DNA: TGTGCCAGCAGCCGACTAGCGGGGGGAGATACGCAGTATTTT.

This chain joins TRBV18 and TRBJ1-1; weak D call: TRBD1 (5 bases). Trimming shortened V by 2 bases and J by 1 base, and 8 bases separated the two germline ends. CDR3 length: 14 amino acids. Germline CDR1 reads KGHSH; CDR2 reads LQKENI. The CDR3 region has the DNA TGTGCCAGCTCACCAGGGGGAACGAACACTGAAGCTTTCTTT. The encoded protein is CASSPGGTNTEAFF.

The chain links TRBV19 to TRBJ1-4; the match to TRBD1 covers 7 bases. The CDR3 loop spans 13 amino acids. Germline-derived CDR1 and CDR2 are LNHDA and SQIVND (reference sequence). Unmatched junction bases numbered 9, after V lost 10 bases and J lost 7 bases. For the CDR3, the DNA is TGTGCCACCAGACAGGGTAGTGCTGAAAAACTGTTTTTT. It translates to CATRQGSAEKLFF.

CDR3 sequence: CASSPGLAVYNEQFF. The CDR3 DNA follows: TGTGCCAGCAGCCCGGGTCTAGCGGTCTACAATGAGCAGTTCTTC. The V call is TRBV9, the J call TRBJ2-1, with 7 bases identical to TRBD2. The ends lost 4 bases at V and 3 bases at J; junction bases unmatched: 7. This CDR3 region has 15 residues. Per the germline V gene, CDR1 is SGDLS and CDR2 is YYNGEE.

Only one count was recorded for this clone. The chain combines TRBV4-1 with TRBJ2-7; no clear D. The CDR3 contains 13 residues. Trimming took off 1 base at V and 8 bases at J, with 12 bases between the two ends. Germline loops: CDR1 MGHRA, CDR2 YSYEKL. CDR3 sequence: CASSQVGSQKQYF. CDR3 sequence (DNA): TGCGCCAGCAGCCAAGTAGGCAGCCAGAAGCAGTACTTC.

This sequence joins TRBV5-6 and TRBJ2-1; the D call may be TRBD1 or TRBD2 (5 bases each). The V end lost 3 bases, the J end lost 4 bases, and 17 bases lay between the germline ends. The CDR3 sequence is 16 residues long. Looked up from germline, CDR1 is SGHDT and CDR2 is YYEEEE. The CDR3 bases are TGTGCCAGCAGCTCACAGGTGTCTAGCCAGTACAATGAGCAGTTCTTC. Translating gives CASSSQVSSQYNEQFF.

V gene TRBV11-2 combines with J gene TRBJ2-1, with D possibly being TRBD1 or TRBD2 (5 bases each). V dropped 6 bases and J dropped 8 bases, with 17 bases sitting between them. The CDR3 length is 14 residues. Germline V gene sequence: CDR1 SGHAT, CDR2 FQNNGV. CDR3 DNA: TGTGCCAGCAGTCCAAAGGGACCTTTAGATGAGCAGTTCTTC. Its protein product is CASSPKGPLDEQFF.

The chain has TRBV7-9 and TRBJ1-1; no clear D. The CDR3 is 14 residues long. Trimming shortened V by 3 bases and J by 0 bases, and 8 bases separated the two germline ends. CDR1 is SEHNR and CDR2 is FQNEAQ in the germline V gene (reference sequence). Here the CDR3 reads CASSFESMNTEAFF. CDR3 nucleotides: TGTGCCAGCAGCTTTGAGTCGATGAACACTGAAGCTTTCTTT.

This sequence joins TRBV13 and TRBJ2-1; 10 bases agree with TRBD1. With 3 bases clipped from V and 3 bases from J, the junction kept 2 bases outside the gene matches. The CDR3 has 15 residues. The V gene's germline CDR1 is PRHDT and CDR2 FYEKMQ (reference sequence). DNA of the CDR3: TGTGCCAGCAGCTTCGACAGGGGGCTCTACAATGAGCAGTTCTTC. This encodes CASSFDRGLYNEQFF.

The CDR3 DNA reads TGCAGCGTTGAAGATTCGACAGGGGGTGTTTTAGAGGAAAAACTGTTTTTT. It encodes CSVEDSTGGVLEEKLFF. The chain is built from TRBV29-1 and TRBJ1-4; 9 positions match TRBD1. The V segment lost 0 bases and the J segment 8 bases; nucleotides outside the gene matches: 13. The CDR3 runs 17 residues. Per germline, CDR1 SQVTM and CDR2 ANQGSEA.

This clone was counted a few times. The chain recombines TRBV7-3 with TRBJ2-3; 10 positions agree with TRBD1. Trimming took 0 bases from V and 6 from J; bases not matched to a gene: 6. The germline V gene has CDR1 SGHTA and CDR2 FQGTGA. This CDR3 contains 16 residues. CDR3 sequence (DNA): TGTGCCAGCAGCTTAACGCCGGGGACAGGGGTGGATACGCAGTATTTT. This encodes CASSLTPGTGVDTQYF.

The rearrangement joins TRBV11-3 to TRBJ2-1, with TRBD2 matching 12 bases. Germline V gives CDR1 SGHNT, CDR2 YENEEA. The CDR3 runs to 15 residues. The V gene end was trimmed by 5 bases and the J gene end by 3 bases; junction bases not matched to a gene: 2. The chain's CDR3 is CASSQLAGGYNEQFF. CDR3 nucleotide sequence: TGTGCCAGCAGCCAACTAGCGGGGGGCTACAATGAGCAGTTCTTC.

Details on this clone: The junction departs from germline at one end; a sequencing error may be responsible. This chain uses TRBV6-1 with TRBJ2-1, with TRBD1 identical over 9 bases. This CDR3 region has 15 residues. Germline lookup yields CDR1 MNHNS and CDR2 SASEGT. The CDR3 DNA reads TGTGCCAGCACTGAAGCTGGGACAGGGCTCAATGAGCAGTTCTTC. It translates to CASTEAGTGLNEQFF.

The chain uses TRBV25-1 and TRBJ1-6; TRBD1 matches at 9 bases. V lost 1 base to trimming and J lost 5 bases; unmatched junction nucleotides: 0. CDR3 length equals 15 residues. Germline-derived CDR1 and CDR2 are MGHDK and SYGVNS. CDR3 DNA sequence: TGTGCCAGCAGTGAATGGGACAGGGATAATTCACCCCTCCACTTT. This translates into CASSEWDRDNSPLHF.

The gene calls are TRBV6-5 and TRBJ2-1, with 7 bases fitting TRBD1. The length of the CDR3 is 14 residues. Germline values: CDR1 MNHEY, CDR2 SVGAGI. V gave up 8 bases and J gave up 0 bases; unmatched junction bases: 4. The CDR3 region has the DNA TGTGCCAGCCGGGGACAGAGCTCCTACAATGAGCAGTTCTTC. This translates into CASRGQSSYNEQFF.

The chain links TRBV6-1 to TRBJ2-5; the match to TRBD2 covers 14 bases. The CDR3 spans 15 residues. From germline, CDR1 is MNHNS and CDR2 SASEGT. The V gene end was trimmed by 4 bases and the J gene end by 5 bases; junction bases not matched to a gene: 3. CDR3 nucleotide sequence: TGTGCCAGCAGTGGGACTAGCGGGGGGAGGGAGACCCAGTACTTC. It yields the protein CASSGTSGGRETQYF.

The V gene is TRBV19, the J gene TRBJ2-7; 11 bases align to TRBD1. Trimming cost V 10 bases and J 4 bases; bases outside gene matches: 6. This CDR3 spans 13 amino acids. CDR1 is LNHDA, CDR2 SQIVND, per germline (reference sequence). This CDR3 is CATEGTGGYEQYF. Written as DNA, the CDR3 is TGTGCCACCGAGGGGACAGGGGGGTACGAGCAGTACTTC. The full variable domain, completed using reference TRBV19 and TRBJ2-7, is DGGITQSPKYLFRKEGQNVTLSCEQNLNHDAMYWYRQDPGQGLRLIYYSQIVNDFQKGDIAEGYSVSREKKESFPLTVTSAQKNPTAFYLCATEGTGGYEQYFGPGTRLTVT.

In DNA form, the CDR3 reads TGTGCCAGCAGCCCCTCCCCCCGCTCTGGAAACACCATATATTTT. It yields the protein CASSPSPRSGNTIYF. The chain uses TRBV5-5 and TRBJ1-3; D not resolved. Germline V lookup: CDR1 SGHKS, CDR2 YYEKEE (reference sequence). This CDR3 is 15 amino acids long. Between the trimmed V and J ends, which lost 4 bases and 0 bases, there was a span of 11 bases.

V is TRBV6-5 and J is TRBJ2-7, with TRBD1 as a possible D gene (5 bases). Germline V gene lookup returns CDR1 MNHEY and CDR2 SVGAGI. Trimming took 2 bases from V and 1 from J, leaving 6 bases between them. The CDR3 is made up of 13 amino acids. The CDR3 DNA sequence: TGTGCCAGCAGTTACGACAGATCCTACGAGCAGTACTTC. Translation: CASSYDRSYEQYF.

The chain carries TRBV7-9 and TRBJ2-2; TRBD1 might be the D (6 bases). The CDR3 spans 16 residues. Germline V gives CDR1 SEHNR, CDR2 FQNEAQ (reference sequence). Between the trimmed V and J ends, which lost 5 bases and 3 bases, there was a span of 16 bases. CDR3 nucleotide sequence: TGTGCCAGCAGCGTAGGACAGACTTCCTACACCGGGGAGCTGTTTTTT. This encodes CASSVGQTSYTGELFF.